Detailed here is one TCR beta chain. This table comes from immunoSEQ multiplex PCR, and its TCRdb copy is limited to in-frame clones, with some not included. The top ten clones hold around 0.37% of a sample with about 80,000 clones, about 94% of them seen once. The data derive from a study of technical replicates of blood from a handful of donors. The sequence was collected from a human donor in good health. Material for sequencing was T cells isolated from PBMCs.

The CDR3, as DNA: TGTGCCAGCAGTTCGAGGGAGCGGGGAATCTACGAGCAGTACTTC. Translation: CASSSRERGIYEQYF. The genes are TRBV27 and TRBJ2-7, with 7 bases identical to TRBD2. The germline V gene has CDR1 MNHEY and CDR2 SMNVEV (reference sequence). V dropped 4 bases and J dropped 3; count of bases not matched to a gene: 9. The CDR3 runs 15 residues.